Listed here are 27 T cell receptor beta chains from one sample, sequenced in a study of T cell responses to AZD1222 COVID-19 vaccine. Clones were read by immunoSEQ multiplex PCR, and TCRdb kept only the in-frame ones, dropping some. The data contain around 180,000 clones, 90% of them singletons. The sample in question was peripheral blood, obtained on day 0 of AZD1222 vaccination. These receptor sequences come from an adult in good health.

This clone came up once. J is TRBJ1-4 and V is TRBV9; TRBD1 aligns across 7 bases. The junction had 5 bases not matched to a gene; V was cut back by 0 bases and J by 6 bases. CDR1 and CDR2 from the germline V gene are SGDLS and YYNGEE. This CDR3 is 15 amino acids long. The CDR3 DNA sequence: TGTGCCAGCAGCGTAGGAGCAGGGGGACATGAAAAACTGTTTTTT. This encodes CASSVGAGGHEKLFF.

The chain employs TRBV15 and TRBJ1-1, with D hard to call. In germline, CDR1 is LNHNV, CDR2 YYDKDF (reference sequence). V was pared by 4 bases and J by 1 base, with 13 bases between. This CDR3 has 15 residues. The CDR3 DNA is TGTGCCACCAGCACGCAGAGGCGGCGGAACACTGAAGCTTTCTTT. It is translated as CATSTQRRRNTEAFF.

The chain is built from TRBV4-2 and TRBJ1-2; 7 bases map to TRBD1. Germline V gene data show CDR1 as LGHNA and CDR2 as YNFKEQ. CDR3 size: 17 residues. J was trimmed by 2 bases and V by 4 bases; bases with no gene match: 13. The CDR3 DNA reads TGTGCCAGCAGCCTTGACAGGGACAGAAAATCGAACTATGGCTACACCTTC. It encodes CASSLDRDRKSNYGYTF.

V and J are TRBV18 and TRBJ1-4; tentatively, D is TRBD1 (5 bases). The CDR3 has 14 residues. Looked up from germline, CDR1 is KGHSH and CDR2 is LQKENI. The V gene lost 3 bases and the J gene lost 4 bases, with 9 bases spanning the gap. The CDR3 region is CASSPFQGNEKLFF. As DNA, the CDR3 is TGTGCCAGCTCACCGTTCCAGGGTAATGAAAAACTGTTTTTT.

The CDR3 nucleotides read TGCGCCATGCCATACCGGGACGGCAATCAGCCCCAGCATTTT. Protein: CAMPYRDGNQPQHF. V usage is TRBV10-1 and J usage is TRBJ1-5; a possible D gene is TRBD1 (5 bases). V was pared by 10 bases and J by 2 bases, with 15 bases between. This CDR3 spans 14 amino acids. Germline loops: CDR1 WNHNN, CDR2 SYGVQD (reference sequence).

This chain links TRBV7-2 with TRBJ1-5, with D unresolved. Germline V gives CDR1 SGHTA, CDR2 FQGNSA. The CDR3 runs 14 residues. V lost 0 bases and J lost 4, with 7 bases in between. The CDR3 DNA follows: TGTGCCAGCAGCTTAGCGCCCCCAAATCAGCCCCAGCATTTT. Translating it yields CASSLAPPNQPQHF. Based on the CDR3 plus reference TRBV7-2 and TRBJ1-5, the full variable domain is GAGVSQSPSNKVTEKGKDVELRCDPISGHTALYWYRQSLGQGLEFLIYFQGNSAPDKSGLPSDRFSAERTGGSVSTLTIQRTQQEDSAVYLCASSLAPPNQPQHFGDGTRLSIL.

This rearrangement joins TRBV6-5 to TRBJ2-3, with a weak D call TRBD2 (5 bases). This CDR3 contains 14 residues. Trimming cost V 7 bases and J 2 bases, with 13 bases left between them. Germline V CDR1 and CDR2: MNHEY, SVGAGI. The DNA for the CDR3 is TGTGCCAGCAAAAGCGGAGCTTCCACAGATACGCAGTATTTT. Protein: CASKSGASTDTQYF.

About this clone itself: Other DNA variants within this sample encode the same CDR3. The chain recombines TRBV7-3 with TRBJ2-1, with TRBD2 matching over 9 bases. This CDR3 has 17 residues. The V and J ends lost 1 base and 1 base, in that order; junction bases with no gene match: 5. From germline, CDR1 is SGHTA and CDR2 FQGTGA. The CDR3 DNA is TGTGCCAGCAGCTTAAACCCTAGCGGGGCTTCCTACAATGAGCAGTTCTTC. Amino acids: CASSLNPSGASYNEQFF.

This clone was detected only once. The chain couples TRBV7-3 to TRBJ2-1; D might be TRBD1 or TRBD2, each matching 6 bases. From germline, CDR1 is SGHTA and CDR2 FQGTGA. V gave up 4 bases and J gave up 0 bases, with 22 bases separating them. This CDR3 contains 19 residues. This chain's CDR3 is CASSSEGGGLKSSYNEQFF. CDR3 DNA sequence: TGTGCCAGCAGCTCGGAGGGGGGCGGCCTCAAGAGCTCCTACAATGAGCAGTTCTTC.

This chain uses TRBV2 with TRBJ1-4, with no clear D. V gave up 2 bases and J gave up 4 bases, with 14 bases separating them. Germline lookup yields CDR1 SNHLY and CDR2 FYNNEI. The length of the CDR3 is 16 residues. The CDR3 loop is CASSENLGPYNEKLFF. In nucleotides, the CDR3 is TGTGCCAGCAGTGAAAATCTTGGCCCTTATAATGAAAAACTGTTTTTT.

The chain couples TRBV3-1 (or the pseudogene TRBV3-2) to TRBJ2-7; tentative D call: TRBD1 (6 bases). Germline loops: CDR1 LGHDT, CDR2 YNNKEL (reference sequence). This CDR3 spans 12 amino acids. Trimming shortened V by 8 bases and J by 4 bases, and 12 bases separated the two germline ends. The CDR3 nucleotides are TGTGCCAGCGGTTGGGGGCGATACGAGCAGTACTTC. Protein product: CASGWGRYEQYF.

V gene TRBV9 combines with J gene TRBJ1-6; D is possibly TRBD1 (5 bases). Trimming pared 0 bases from V and 6 bases from J, leaving 7 bases between. Germline V lookup: CDR1 SGDLS, CDR2 YYNGEE. The length of the CDR3 is 14 residues. The CDR3 region is CASSVVGANSPLHF. In DNA form, the CDR3 reads TGTGCCAGCAGCGTAGTTGGGGCTAATTCACCCCTCCACTTT.

This sequence joins TRBV9 and TRBJ2-7, with a possible D match to TRBD1 (5 bases). The CDR3 totals 13 residues. Germline CDR1 SGDLS, CDR2 YYNGEE. The ends were cut back, 4 bases at V and 1 base at J, with 9 bases in the middle. CDR3 sequence reads: CASSLDSSYEQYF. CDR3 sequence (DNA): TGTGCCAGCAGCCTCGACAGTTCCTACGAGCAGTACTTC.

This sequence joins TRBV5-3 and TRBJ1-4; TRBD1 matches 7 bases. TRBV5-3 is an ORF for which the function is uncertain. The CDR3 runs to 15 residues. V shed 4 bases and J 10 bases; nucleotides not matched to a gene: 13. The CDR3 sequence: CARSGKHRGWRKLFF. The CDR3 DNA sequence: TGTGCCAGAAGCGGGAAGCACAGGGGTTGGAGAAAACTGTTTTTT.

The chain uses TRBV11-2 and TRBJ2-3; D gene uncertain. Trimming removed 2 bases from V and 6 bases from J, with 6 bases in between. This CDR3 has 12 residues. Per the germline V gene, CDR1 is SGHAT and CDR2 is FQNNGV. Here the CDR3 reads CASSLFGDTQYF. CDR3 DNA sequence: TGTGCCAGCAGCTTATTTGGTGATACGCAGTATTTT.

This chain links TRBV24-1 with TRBJ2-1, with 10 bases that match TRBD2. Trimming removed 2 bases from V and 6 bases from J; junction bases left unmatched: 9. The CDR3 consists of 17 residues. The germline CDR1 and CDR2 sequences are KGHDR and SFDVKD. DNA for the CDR3: TGTGCCACCAGTGATTCCTCAGCGGGGGGGCGATTCAATGAGCAGTTCTTC. This encodes CATSDSSAGGRFNEQFF.

V gene TRBV21-1 combines with J gene TRBJ1-4. TRBV21-1 is listed as a pseudogene. The CDR3 has 16 residues. The CDR3 here is CASSRLRRRENEKLFF. The CDR3 DNA reads as TGTGCCAGCAGCAGACTCCGGAGGAGGGAGAATGAAAAACTGTTTTTT.

The chain carries TRBV27 and TRBJ2-7; 7 bases map to TRBD1. CDR1 is MNHEY and CDR2 is SMNVEV in the germline V gene (reference sequence). J was trimmed by 4 bases and V by 6 bases; bases with no gene match: 9. The CDR3 consists of 14 residues. The CDR3 here is CASRPRQGGYEQYF. The CDR3 nucleotides are TGTGCCAGCAGGCCCCGACAGGGTGGGTACGAGCAGTACTTC.

There are many counts of this clone. This chain links TRBV5-1 with TRBJ1-6; TRBD1 matches at 8 bases. Germline CDR1 is SGHRS and CDR2 is YFSETQ. J lost 7 bases, V lost 2 bases, and 5 bases had no gene match. The CDR3 covers 15 residues. In DNA form, the CDR3 reads TGCGCCAGCAGCTTATGGGGACAGGAGAATTCACCCCTCCACTTT. Amino acids: CASSLWGQENSPLHF.

This clone has only a few counts. CDR3 nucleotide sequence: TGTGCCAGCAGTCCTCAGGGGACAGCTTCCTACGAGCAGTACTTC. It translates to CASSPQGTASYEQYF. V and J are TRBV2 and TRBJ2-7; 7 positions agree with TRBD1. The CDR3 is 15 amino acids. Trimming cost V 5 bases and J 1 base; bases outside gene matches: 8. The germline gives CDR1 SNHLY, CDR2 FYNNEI.

This clone has only one observation. V and J are TRBV7-2 and TRBJ1-1; D may be TRBD1 (6 bases). Trimming removed 6 bases at V and 2 bases at J, with 13 bases between. This CDR3 has 14 residues. Germline CDR1 and CDR2: SGHTA and FQGNSA. CDR3 sequence (DNA): TGTGCCAGCAGTTTTTGGGGGGCAAACACTGAAGCTTTCTTT. It codes for CASSFWGANTEAFF.

The CDR3, as DNA: TGCGCCAGCAGCCAAGACCCGGGTAATGAAAAACTGTTTTTT. It yields the protein CASSQDPGNEKLFF. The J gene is TRBJ1-4, the V gene TRBV4-1, with D hard to call. The CDR3 runs to 14 residues. Trimming took 0 bases from V and 4 from J, leaving 6 bases between them. Germline V gene data show CDR1 as MGHRA and CDR2 as YSYEKL.

J is TRBJ2-1 and V is TRBV27, with D perhaps matching TRBD2 (6 bases). The CDR3 covers 17 residues. CDR1 and CDR2 (germline): MNHEY, SMNVEV (reference sequence). V lost 6 bases and J lost 3, with 21 bases in between. CDR3 protein: CASSPWGVVVDYNEQFF. CDR3 DNA sequence: TGTGCCAGCAGCCCTTGGGGGGTAGTAGTGGACTACAATGAGCAGTTCTTC.

V and J are TRBV11-2 and TRBJ2-1, with 12 bases fitting TRBD2. V lost 5 bases, J lost 3 bases, and 5 bases stayed unmatched. The CDR3 totals 16 residues. Germline assignment: CDR1 SGHAT and CDR2 FQNNGV. The CDR3 protein is CASSPRTSGDYNEQFF. In DNA form, the CDR3 reads TGTGCCAGCAGCCCGCGGACTAGCGGGGACTACAATGAGCAGTTCTTC.

The rearrangement uses TRBV18 and TRBJ2-7; D may be TRBD1 (5 bases). Germline CDR1 and CDR2: KGHSH and LQKENI. Between the trimmed V and J ends, which lost 3 bases and 2 bases, there was a span of 14 bases. CDR3 length equals 15 residues. The CDR3 protein is CASSPLSQGTYEQYF. CDR3 coding DNA: TGTGCCAGCTCACCGTTATCGCAGGGTACCTACGAGCAGTACTTC.

The rearrangement links TRBV4-1 to TRBJ1-1, with 9 nucleotides matching TRBD1. The junction had 13 bases not matched to a gene; V was cut back by 6 bases and J by 5 bases. The CDR3 spans 16 residues. Germline V gene sequence: CDR1 MGHRA, CDR2 YSYEKL. CDR3 nucleotides: TGCGCCAGCAGAGCGGGACAGGGCCTTCCAGGGACTGAAGCTTTCTTT. This sequence encodes CASRAGQGLPGTEAFF.

The chain is built from TRBV3-1 (or the pseudogene TRBV3-2) and TRBJ1-2; 8 bases fit TRBD1. Trimming took 5 bases from V and 3 from J; bases not matched to a gene: 8. The CDR3 is made up of 15 amino acids. Germline loops: CDR1 LGHDT, CDR2 YNNKEL (reference sequence). Here the CDR3 reads CASSSGQGADYGYTF. DNA for the CDR3: TGTGCCAGCAGCAGCGGACAGGGAGCGGACTATGGCTACACCTTC.